The 18 T cell receptor beta chains below all came from one sample that was sequenced in a study of CD8+CD57+ T cells in acquired aplastic anemia. The sequenced patients had an expansion of CD8+CD57+ cells seen by flow cytometry. Profiles of TCR beta VDJ and CDR3 were generated from a genomic DNA template. TCRdb re-called the reads with MiXCR, one entry per CDR3 protein. The sample yields approximately 58,000 distinct CDR3 sequences, roughly three fifths seen once. The sample taken for sequencing was sorted CD4+, CD8+, or CD8+CD57+ T cells (not recorded which) from PBMCs. Every receptor here comes from a human donor with aplastic anemia.

The genes are TRBV24-1 and TRBJ2-3, with a possible D match to TRBD2 (5 bases). This CDR3 contains 13 residues. Germline V gene sequence: CDR1 KGHDR, CDR2 SFDVKD. Between the trimmed V and J ends, which lost 4 bases and 5 bases, there was a span of 9 bases. The CDR3 region has the DNA TGTGCCACCAGTGACTCAGGAGGAGATACGCAGTATTTT. Its protein product is CATSDSGGDTQYF.

The chain recombines TRBV2 with TRBJ2-1; 8 nucleotides agree with TRBD2. CDR1 is SNHLY, CDR2 FYNNEI, per germline. With 7 bases clipped from V and 4 bases from J, the junction kept 9 bases outside the gene matches. CDR3 length equals 15 residues. The CDR3 DNA follows: TGTGCCAGCAATCTGGAACTAGCGGATTACAATGAGCAGTTCTTC. The encoded protein is CASNLELADYNEQFF.

Notes on this clonotype: At one of its ends the junction is not consistent with the germline gene, which may arise from a read error. The chain has TRBV19 and TRBJ1-1; 7 bases are a match to TRBD1. In germline, CDR1 is LNHDA, CDR2 SQIVND (reference sequence). The CDR3 consists of 14 residues. The CDR3 DNA reads as TGTGCCAGTAGTATAAAGGGGGCGGACACTGAAGCTCTCTTT. Encoded protein: CASSIKGADTEALF.

The chain employs TRBV12-3 or TRBV12-4 and TRBJ2-7, with D uncertain. Trimming removed 6 bases at V and 3 bases at J, with 15 bases between. The CDR3 loop spans 14 amino acids. The CDR3 sequence: CASSSNPFFYEQYF. CDR3 DNA: TGTGCCAGCAGCTCTAATCCGTTTTTCTACGAGCAGTACTTC.

The chain links TRBV12-3 or TRBV12-4 to TRBJ2-1, with TRBD1 matching over 10 bases. J was trimmed by 6 bases and V by 1 base; bases with no gene match: 0. The CDR3 has 14 amino acids. CDR3 loop: CASSLGQGANEQFF. The CDR3 DNA reads as TGTGCCAGCAGTTTAGGACAGGGGGCCAATGAGCAGTTCTTC.

The V and J genes are TRBV25-1 and TRBJ1-5; 8 nucleotides match TRBD1. The V segment lost 1 base and the J segment 2 bases; nucleotides outside the gene matches: 4. The CDR3 runs to 16 residues. From germline, CDR1 is MGHDK and CDR2 SYGVNS. CDR3 amino acids: CASSESDRGGNQPQHF. CDR3 DNA: TGTGCCAGCAGTGAATCCGACAGGGGTGGCAATCAGCCCCAGCATTTT. Filled out from reference TRBV25-1 and TRBJ1-5, the complete variable domain reads EADIYQTPRYLVIGTGKKITLECSQTMGHDKMYWYQQDPGMELHLIHYSYGVNSTEKGDLSSESTVSRIRTEHFPLTLESARPSHTSQYLCASSESDRGGNQPQHFGDGTRLSIL.

The V and J genes are TRBV28 and TRBJ2-7, with a possible D match to TRBD1 (5 bases). Trimming left V 6 bases short and J 3 bases short, with 15 bases between. The CDR3 totals 14 residues. Germline V gene data show CDR1 as MDHEN and CDR2 as SYDVKM. Here the CDR3 DNA reads TGTGCCAGCAGCCCCTGTCAGGGTAACTACGAGCAGTACTTC. It codes for CASSPCQGNYEQYF.

This clonotype was seen many times. DNA of the CDR3: TGCAGTGCTAGAGAAAGAGGATCCTACGAGCAGTACTTC. Its protein is CSARERGSYEQYF. The J gene is TRBJ2-7, the V gene TRBV20-1, with no clear D. V gave up 0 bases and J gave up 1 base, with 7 bases separating them. The CDR3 runs 13 residues. Germline values: CDR1 DFQATT, CDR2 SNEGSKA (reference sequence).

The V gene is TRBV19, the J gene TRBJ1-1; a possible D gene is TRBD1 (6 bases). Germline V gene sequence: CDR1 LNHDA, CDR2 SQIVND (reference sequence). The germline V and J ends were trimmed by 11 bases and 0 bases, with 13 bases remaining between them. The CDR3 is made up of 13 amino acids. The CDR3 bases are TGTGCCTGGGTAAACAGGGTGAACACTGAAGCTTTCTTT. Translated: CAWVNRVNTEAFF.

This clonotype was seen at least ten times. V is TRBV7-2 and J is TRBJ2-3; tentatively, D is TRBD1 (6 bases). V lost 1 base and J 1 base, leaving 9 bases between the germline ends. This CDR3 spans 15 amino acids. Germline values: CDR1 SGHTA, CDR2 FQGNSA. This CDR3 is CASSLDAGGTDTQYF. The CDR3 nucleotides are TGTGCCAGCAGCTTAGACGCAGGGGGCACAGATACGCAGTATTTT.

The rearrangement uses TRBV24-1 and TRBJ2-2, with 8 positions matching TRBD2. J lost 6 bases, V lost 4 bases, and 6 bases had no gene match. The CDR3 extends over 15 amino acids. Germline CDR1 and CDR2: KGHDR and SFDVKD. In nucleotides, the CDR3 is TGTGCCACCAGTGAGCCGGGACTAGAATCCGGGGAGCTGTTTTTT. It codes for CATSEPGLESGELFF.

This CDR3 is CASSPYTGRSGYTF. Written as DNA, the CDR3 is TGTGCCAGTAGCCCGTACACAGGACGCTCTGGCTACACCTTC. The rearrangement links TRBV19 to TRBJ1-2, with a weak D call TRBD1 (5 bases). CDR1 and CDR2 from the germline V gene are LNHDA and SQIVND (reference sequence). The ends were cut back, 6 bases at V and 7 bases at J, with 18 bases in the middle. The CDR3 spans 14 residues.

The rearrangement joins TRBV27 to TRBJ1-4; 9 bases map to TRBD1. Germline CDR1 is MNHEY and CDR2 is SMNVEV (reference sequence). This CDR3 contains 17 residues. Losses at the gene ends were 5 bases for V and 2 bases for J; bases not matched to a gene: 9. The CDR3 DNA is TGTGCCAGCAGTCCCTACACAGGGGGCGCGACTAATGAAAAACTGTTTTTT. It is translated as CASSPYTGGATNEKLFF. Full variable domain (remainder filled in from reference TRBV27 and TRBJ1-4): EAQVTQNPRYLITVTGKKLTVTCSQNMNHEYMSWYRQDPGLGLRQIYYSMNVEVTDKGDVPEGYKVSRKEKRNFPLILESPSPNQTSLYFCASSPYTGGATNEKLFFGSGTQLSVL.

This clonotype was seen at least ten times. The chain employs TRBV5-4 and TRBJ2-7, with D perhaps matching TRBD1 (6 bases). The CDR3 has 14 residues. Germline CDR1 SGHNT, CDR2 YYREEE (reference sequence). V dropped 4 bases and J dropped 5 bases, with 16 bases sitting between them. The CDR3 protein is CASSIRQDVDEQYF. The CDR3 DNA reads TGTGCCAGCAGCATTCGACAGGATGTTGACGAGCAGTACTTC.

This clonotype is medium-sized. The chain is built from TRBV15 and TRBJ2-7; tentative D call: TRBD2 (5 bases). In germline, CDR1 is LNHNV, CDR2 YYDKDF (reference sequence). V gave up 5 bases and J gave up 1 base, with 9 bases separating them. The CDR3 is 13 amino acids. The CDR3 DNA sequence: TGTGCCACCAGCGAGGGAACATCCTACGAGCAGTACTTC. Amino acid sequence: CATSEGTSYEQYF.

This clonotype ranks as medium-sized. The gene calls are TRBV24-1 and TRBJ2-3, with a tentative D call TRBD1 (6 bases). CDR3 length equals 14 residues. V was shortened by 6 bases and J by 0 bases, with 9 bases between the two germline ends. In germline, CDR1 is KGHDR, CDR2 SFDVKD. The CDR3 is CATSKRGSTDTQYF. DNA of the CDR3: TGTGCCACCAGTAAAAGGGGGAGCACAGATACGCAGTATTTT.

Details on this clonotype: One end of the junction fails to match germline, which may point to a read error. The V call is TRBV20-1, the J call TRBJ1-1, with TRBD1 identical over 11 bases. The CDR3 covers 12 residues. Germline values: CDR1 DFQATT, CDR2 SNEGSKA (reference sequence). CDR3 loop: CSARVGDRGAFF. The CDR3, as DNA: TGCAGTGCCAGAGTGGGGGACAGGGGGGCTTTCTTT.

Note on this clonotype: This may stem from a read error, because a much larger clone lies one nucleotide away. The V gene is TRBV12-3 or TRBV12-4, the J gene TRBJ2-1; the D gene is possibly TRBD2 (6 bases). This CDR3 contains 14 residues. Trimming cost V 8 bases and J 9 bases, with 20 bases left between them. In nucleotides, the CDR3 is TGTGCCAGCGGCCGACCCGGGGCTAGCGCTGAGCAGTTCTTC. It codes for CASGRPGASAEQFF.